This T cell receptor beta chain is from a study of blood T cell repertoires in COVID-19. This table comes from immunoSEQ multiplex PCR, and its TCRdb copy is limited to in-frame clones, with some not included. Of some 110,000 clones in the sample, around 90% were seen once. Germline CDR1 and CDR2: SGHTA and FQGNSA. Between the trimmed V and J ends, which lost 5 bases and 6 bases, there was a span of 10 bases. This CDR3 comprises 13 residues. Input material: peripheral blood. The J gene is TRBJ2-2, the V gene TRBV7-2, with TRBD2 as a possible D gene (6 bases). This TCR came from a human donor in a cohort sampled during active COVID-19. The CDR3 is CASSPQRAGELFF. For the CDR3, the DNA is TGTGCCAGCAGCCCCCAGCGGGCCGGGGAGCTGTTTTTT.